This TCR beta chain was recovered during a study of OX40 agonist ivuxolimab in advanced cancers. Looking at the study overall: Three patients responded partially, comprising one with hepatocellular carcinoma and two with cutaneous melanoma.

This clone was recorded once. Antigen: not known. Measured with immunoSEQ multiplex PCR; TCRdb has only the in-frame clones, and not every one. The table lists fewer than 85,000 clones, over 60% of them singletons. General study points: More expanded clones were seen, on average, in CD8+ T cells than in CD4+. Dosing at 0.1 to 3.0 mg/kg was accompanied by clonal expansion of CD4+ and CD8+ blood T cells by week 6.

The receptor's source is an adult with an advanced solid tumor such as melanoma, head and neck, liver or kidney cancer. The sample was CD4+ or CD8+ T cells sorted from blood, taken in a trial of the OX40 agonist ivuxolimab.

The CDR3 DNA reads TGTGCCAGCAGCGTAGGGAACACCGGCAACGAGCAGTACTTC. Amino acid sequence: CASSVGNTGNEQYF. V is TRBV9 and J is TRBJ2-7; D is ambiguous. The CDR3 consists of 14 residues. V was trimmed by 0 bases and J by 5 bases, leaving 12 bases between them. The germline gives CDR1 SGDLS, CDR2 YYNGEE.